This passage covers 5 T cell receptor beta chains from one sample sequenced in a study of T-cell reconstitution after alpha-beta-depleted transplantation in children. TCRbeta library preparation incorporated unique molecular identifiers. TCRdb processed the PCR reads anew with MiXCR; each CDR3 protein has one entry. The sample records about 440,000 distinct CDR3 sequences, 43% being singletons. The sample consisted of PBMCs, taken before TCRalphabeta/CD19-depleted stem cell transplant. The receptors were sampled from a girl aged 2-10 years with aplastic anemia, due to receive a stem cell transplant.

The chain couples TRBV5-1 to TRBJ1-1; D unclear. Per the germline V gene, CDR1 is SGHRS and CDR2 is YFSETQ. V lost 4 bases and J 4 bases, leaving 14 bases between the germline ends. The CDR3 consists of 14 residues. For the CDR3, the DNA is TGCGCCAGCAGCCCCGCCCAATACGGCACTGAAGCTTTCTTT. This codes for CASSPAQYGTEAFF.

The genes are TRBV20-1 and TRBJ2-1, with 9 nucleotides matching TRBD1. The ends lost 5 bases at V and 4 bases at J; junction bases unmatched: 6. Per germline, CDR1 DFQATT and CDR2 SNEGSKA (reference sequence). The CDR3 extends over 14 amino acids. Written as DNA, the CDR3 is TGCAGTGCTGGGGACAGGGAACCTTACAATGAGCAGTTCTTC. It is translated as CSAGDREPYNEQFF.

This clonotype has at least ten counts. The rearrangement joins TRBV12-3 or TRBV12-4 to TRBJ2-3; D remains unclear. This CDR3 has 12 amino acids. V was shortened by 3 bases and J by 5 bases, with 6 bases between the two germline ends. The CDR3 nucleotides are TGTGCCAGCAGTTTTTTAAGAGATACGCAGTATTTT. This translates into CASSFLRDTQYF.

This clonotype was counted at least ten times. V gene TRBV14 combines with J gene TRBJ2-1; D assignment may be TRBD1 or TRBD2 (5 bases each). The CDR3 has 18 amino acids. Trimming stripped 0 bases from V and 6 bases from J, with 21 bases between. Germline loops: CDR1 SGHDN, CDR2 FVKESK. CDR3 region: CASSQDSFRDGTPNEQFF. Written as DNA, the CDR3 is TGTGCCAGCAGCCAAGATTCATTCCGGGACGGTACGCCCAATGAGCAGTTCTTC. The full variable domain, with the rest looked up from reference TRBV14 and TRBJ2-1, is EAGVTQFPSHSVIEKGQTVTLRCDPISGHDNLYWYRRVMGKEIKFLLHFVKESKQDESGMPNNRFLAERTGGTYSTLKVQPAELEDSGVYFCASSQDSFRDGTPNEQFFGPGTRLTVL.

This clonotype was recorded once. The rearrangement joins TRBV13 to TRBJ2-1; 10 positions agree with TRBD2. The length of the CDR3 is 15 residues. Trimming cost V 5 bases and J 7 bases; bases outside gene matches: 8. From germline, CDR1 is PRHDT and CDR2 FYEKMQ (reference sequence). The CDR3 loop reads CASSVPGLATNEQFF. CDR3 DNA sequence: TGTGCCAGCAGCGTGCCGGGACTAGCGACAAATGAGCAGTTCTTC.